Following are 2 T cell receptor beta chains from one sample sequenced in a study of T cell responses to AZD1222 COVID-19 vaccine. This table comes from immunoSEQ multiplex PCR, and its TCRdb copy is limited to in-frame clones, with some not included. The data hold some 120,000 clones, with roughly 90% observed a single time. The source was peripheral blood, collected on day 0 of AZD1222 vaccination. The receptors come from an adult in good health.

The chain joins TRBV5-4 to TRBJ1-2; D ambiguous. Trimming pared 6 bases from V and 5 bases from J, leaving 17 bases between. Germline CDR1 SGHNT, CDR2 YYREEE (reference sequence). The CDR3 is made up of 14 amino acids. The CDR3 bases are TGTGCCAGCACAATTACGGGCAGATCTTATGGCTACACCTTC. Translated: CASTITGRSYGYTF.

The CDR3 region is CSVYRDSPSPLHF. The CDR3 DNA reads as TGCAGCGTTTATCGGGACAGTCCCTCACCCCTCCACTTT. The J gene is TRBJ1-6, the V gene TRBV29-1; 7 positions agree with TRBD1. The CDR3 covers 13 residues. J was trimmed by 10 bases and V by 5 bases; bases with no gene match: 8. The germline V gene encodes CDR1 SQVTM and CDR2 ANQGSEA.